This T cell receptor (beta chain) was profiled in a study of blood T cell repertoires in COVID-19. Original processing notes: From reference gene primer amplification, estimates of nucleated cell counts were derived. The protocol was immunoSEQ multiplex PCR, while the TCRdb copy is restricted to in-frame clones and leaves out a portion. D and trimming were read from the DNA, whereas the V and J calls and clone size are those reported in that table. The sample holds about half a million clones, roughly nine tenths seen once. Trimming removed 5 bases from V and 3 bases from J; junction bases left unmatched: 1. This CDR3 comprises 14 residues. Germline V gene data show CDR1 as SGHAT and CDR2 as FQNNGV. Adults between roughly 18 and 95 years of age took part from 20 to 25 US areas. Participants' reported clinical history set cohort assignment.

The sequence was obtained from an older woman who had recovered from COVID-19. The sequenced material came from PBMCs or T cells enriched from blood (not recorded which). This chain uses TRBV11-2 with TRBJ1-4; 9 nucleotides line up with TRBD1. CDR3 sequence: CASSRDRANEKLFF. In DNA, the CDR3 is TGTGCCAGCAGCCGGGACAGGGCTAATGAAAAACTGTTTTTT.